This T cell receptor (beta chain) derives from a study of beta chain features in type 1 diabetes. Over 95% purity was reached by all sorted populations. On this clone itself: Its target is unknown.

Study conclusions and caveats: VDJ junctions in type 1 diabetes patients carried more deletions and fewer insertions. There was no resolution here of whether HLA type influences TCRB rearrangement. Reads derived from cDNA could over-represent cells showing high TCR expression.

This CDR3 is built from 14 residues. V was clipped by 5 bases and J by 4 bases, with 13 bases between them. Per germline, CDR1 SGHTA and CDR2 FQGNSA. The study reverse transcribed the entire isolated RNA, so it sequenced expressed TCRB transcripts. Produced via immunoSEQ multiplex PCR; TCRdb's table is partial and in-frame only. The table includes 200,000 to 300,000 clones, over 12% detected once. The gene calls are TRBV7-2 and TRBJ2-3, with a tentative D call TRBD2 (5 bases). Specimen: naive CD4+ T cells from blood. This receptor was obtained from a woman in her forties in good health. DNA of the CDR3: TGTGCCAGCAGCGCCCGATCGGGGTCAGATACGCAGTATTTT. It translates to CASSARSGSDTQYF.